In this sample, the clone carrying this TCR beta chain turned up a few times. The data belong to a study of early T cells in non-severe SARS-CoV-2 infection. Trimming took off 0 bases at V and 1 base at J, with 10 bases between the two ends. The germline gives CDR1 SGHRS, CDR2 YFSETQ. CDR3 length equals 15 residues. TCRdb reprocessed the 5' RACE reads with MiXCR, giving one entry per CDR3 protein. The sample has tens of thousands of distinct CDR3 sequences, more than 13% seen once. The specimen was whole blood. The J gene is TRBJ1-1, the V gene TRBV5-1, with D uncertain. This receptor was identified in an adult who was a healthcare worker with PCR-confirmed SARS-CoV-2 infection or an uninfected control (not recorded which). For the CDR3, the DNA is TGCGCCAGCAGCTTGGAGCCGGGTGCGAACACTGAAGCTTTCTTT. Amino acid sequence: CASSLEPGANTEAFF.